The 21 T cell receptor beta chains listed next were all sequenced from one sample in a study of cytomegalovirus exposure and HLA in healthy donors. The PCR contained 60 Vbeta and 13 Jbeta primers. Profiled with immunoSEQ multiplex PCR; TCRdb holds only in-frame clones, not every one. Seen here are roughly 150,000 clones, 80% to 90% observed once, and the top ten hold almost 2.5%. Input material: PBMCs. Every receptor here comes from a boy aged 2 to 10 in good health and CMV-seronegative.

This clone appeared once. The chain recombines TRBV18 with TRBJ2-5; no clear D. The CDR3 has 13 amino acids. The germline gives CDR1 KGHSH, CDR2 LQKENI. V gave up 5 bases and J gave up 1 base, with 8 bases separating them. CDR3 amino acids: CASSKLFQETQYF. The CDR3 region has the DNA TGTGCCAGCTCAAAACTATTCCAAGAGACCCAGTACTTC.

This rearrangement joins TRBV6-5 to TRBJ2-5, with 10 bases identical to TRBD1. CDR1 and CDR2 from the germline V gene are MNHEY and SVGAGI. This CDR3 has 16 amino acids. After removal of 4 bases from V and 2 bases from J, the junction contained 7 bases not matched to a gene. CDR3 protein: CASSSWTGGTQETQYF. The CDR3 DNA follows: TGTGCCAGCAGTTCATGGACAGGGGGTACGCAAGAGACCCAGTACTTC.

The V and J genes are TRBV18 and TRBJ2-7; 8 bases match TRBD1. V lost 0 bases, J lost 4 bases, and 11 bases stayed unmatched. Per germline, CDR1 KGHSH and CDR2 LQKENI. CDR3 length: 17 amino acids. The CDR3 DNA reads TGTGCCAGCTCACCACCTGCTTCCGGACAGGGTATTTACGAGCAGTACTTC. It yields the protein CASSPPASGQGIYEQYF.

This chain links TRBV9 with TRBJ2-5; 9 nucleotides align to TRBD2. The CDR3 length is 15 residues. Germline CDR1 reads SGDLS; CDR2 reads YYNGEE. V trimming: 3 bases; J trimming: 5 bases; junction bases outside the gene matches: 8. CDR3 DNA: TGTGCCAGCAGCGGGAACGGACTAGCGTCTGAGACCCAGTACTTC. As protein: CASSGNGLASETQYF.

The chain has TRBV19 and TRBJ1-2, with D unresolved. Trimming stripped 4 bases from V and 4 bases from J, with 13 bases between. CDR3 length: 14 amino acids. Germline CDR1 reads LNHDA; CDR2 reads SQIVND (reference sequence). DNA of the CDR3: TGTGCCAGTAGTACACAATTTCGGAGCTATGGCTACACCTTC. It encodes CASSTQFRSYGYTF.

The V call is TRBV19, the J call TRBJ2-1; 7 nucleotides agree with TRBD2. Germline lookup yields CDR1 LNHDA and CDR2 SQIVND (reference sequence). V was clipped by 5 bases and J by 2 bases; unmatched bases: 6. There are 15 residues in the CDR3. In nucleotides, the CDR3 is TGTGCCAGTAGTTCGGCTAGCGGAGCCTACAATGAGCAGTTCTTC. It codes for CASSSASGAYNEQFF.

This rearrangement joins TRBV5-6 to TRBJ1-2; D remains ambiguous. V was pared by 5 bases and J by 0 bases, with 8 bases between. This CDR3 comprises 13 residues. The germline V gene encodes CDR1 SGHDT and CDR2 YYEEEE. The CDR3 here is CASRESANYGYTF. CDR3 bases: TGTGCCAGCAGGGAGTCAGCTAACTATGGCTACACCTTC.

This clone was counted a single time. This sequence joins TRBV5-5 and TRBJ2-2; 7 bases agree with TRBD2. Germline lookup yields CDR1 SGHKS and CDR2 YYEKEE (reference sequence). The CDR3 has 15 amino acids. Trimming cost V 3 bases and J 0 bases; bases outside gene matches: 2. This CDR3 is CASSSGTTNTGELFF. The CDR3 coding sequence is TGTGCCAGCAGCTCTGGGACTACGAACACCGGGGAGCTGTTTTTT.

The rearrangement uses TRBV18 and TRBJ2-7; D is unresolved. Trimming stripped 4 bases from V and 5 bases from J, with 12 bases between. CDR1 and CDR2 (germline): KGHSH, LQKENI. This CDR3 is built from 13 residues. Here the CDR3 reads CASSLSSPDEQYF. CDR3 nucleotides: TGTGCCAGCTCACTAAGTTCGCCGGACGAGCAGTACTTC. Using reference TRBV18 and TRBJ2-7 for the parts outside the CDR3, the full variable domain is NAGVMQNPRHLVRRRGQEARLRCSPMKGHSHVYWYRQLPEEGLKFMVYLQKENIIDESGMPKERFSAEFPKEGPSILRIQQVVRGDSAAYFCASSLSSPDEQYFGPGTRLTVT.

The V and J genes are TRBV4-1 and TRBJ1-2, with 7 bases that match TRBD1. The CDR3 has 15 amino acids. With V trimmed by 2 bases and J by 2 bases, 5 bases remained unmatched. Germline CDR1 is MGHRA and CDR2 is YSYEKL. As DNA, the CDR3 is TGCGCCAGCAGCCAACCGGGACAGCAGAACTATGGCTACACCTTC. It yields the protein CASSQPGQQNYGYTF.

As DNA, the CDR3 is TGTGCCAGCAGCTTAGGCCGGACAGGGGTCCAGCCCCAGCATTTT. Its translation: CASSLGRTGVQPQHF. This chain links TRBV7-8 with TRBJ1-5, with 9 bases fitting TRBD1. CDR1 is SGHVS and CDR2 is FQNEAQ in the germline V gene. There are 15 residues in the CDR3. The trim removed 1 base at V and 7 bases at J, leaving 5 bases unmatched.

The chain combines TRBV29-1 with TRBJ1-3; 8 bases align to TRBD1. This CDR3 region has 14 residues. Trimming at V came to 4 bases and at J to 2 bases, leaving 4 bases not matched to a gene. The germline CDR1 and CDR2 sequences are SQVTM and ANQGSEA. The CDR3 region has the DNA TGCAGCGTTGTACAGGGGGTTCCTGGAAACACCATATATTTT. It is translated as CSVVQGVPGNTIYF.

The chain links TRBV9 to TRBJ2-5; the D gene is possibly TRBD1 (7 bases). The V end lost 0 bases, the J end lost 3 bases, and 18 bases lay between the germline ends. The CDR3 runs 17 residues. Germline V gene sequence: CDR1 SGDLS, CDR2 YYNGEE. CDR3 in amino acids: CASSVDPTGRIKETQYF. CDR3 nucleotides: TGTGCCAGCAGCGTAGACCCGACAGGGAGGATAAAAGAGACCCAGTACTTC.

The chain employs TRBV2 and TRBJ2-1; the match to TRBD2 covers 11 bases. The V and J ends lost 2 bases and 5 bases, in that order; junction bases with no gene match: 8. CDR1 SNHLY and CDR2 FYNNEI come from the germline V gene. This CDR3 has 17 amino acids. The CDR3 coding sequence is TGTGCCAGCAGTGAACGGCTAGCGGGAGGTTCGGACAATGAGCAGTTCTTC. Translating it yields CASSERLAGGSDNEQFF.

This clone has only one observation. The chain recombines TRBV7-8 with TRBJ2-7; 7 bases agree with TRBD1. Per the germline V gene, CDR1 is SGHVS and CDR2 is FQNEAQ. CDR3 length: 15 amino acids. V dropped 4 bases and J dropped 0; count of bases not matched to a gene: 6. CDR3 sequence (DNA): TGTGCCAGCAGCTCCCGACAGGGACCCTCCTACGAGCAGTACTTC. It translates to CASSSRQGPSYEQYF.

The chain combines TRBV6-1 with TRBJ1-5, with D unresolved. Germline CDR1 is MNHNS and CDR2 is SASEGT. The CDR3 totals 15 residues. Deletions cut 8 bases from V and 5 bases from J, with 19 bases between. CDR3 DNA: TGTGCCAGCTGCTTTCTGTTCCAGAGGGATCAGCCCCAGCATTTT. Its translation is CASCFLFQRDQPQHF.

The gene calls are TRBV5-1 and TRBJ2-1, with 7 bases aligning to TRBD2. The CDR3 is 13 amino acids. The V gene's germline CDR1 is SGHRS and CDR2 YFSETQ. Germline trimming cut 5 bases from V and 10 bases from J; bases unmatched to any gene: 9. The CDR3 sequence is CASSYGSGPEQFF. DNA of the CDR3: TGCGCCAGCAGTTATGGTAGCGGGCCCGAGCAGTTCTTC.

This chain joins TRBV28 and TRBJ2-7; tentative D call: TRBD2 (5 bases). Germline V CDR1 and CDR2: MDHEN, SYDVKM. V lost 9 bases to trimming and J lost 1 base, with 16 bases between them. The length of the CDR3 is 14 residues. This chain's CDR3 is CAREAALISYEQYF. The CDR3 DNA follows: TGTGCCAGGGAGGCCGCGCTGATATCCTACGAGCAGTACTTC.

The CDR3 spells CASSSLGQGRTLAFF. Written as DNA, the CDR3 is TGTGCCAGCAGCAGTCTGGGACAGGGTCGTACCTTGGCTTTCTTT. J is TRBJ1-1 and V is TRBV14, with 9 positions matching TRBD1. The CDR3 is 15 amino acids. V lost 5 bases and J lost 11; bases outside the gene matches: 15. CDR1 and CDR2 from the germline V gene are SGHDN and FVKESK. Together with reference TRBV14 and TRBJ1-1, the CDR3 gives the full variable domain: EAGVTQFPSHSVIEKGQTVTLRCDPISGHDNLYWYRRVMGKEIKFLLHFVKESKQDESGMPNNRFLAERTGGTYSTLKVQPAELEDSGVYFCASSSLGQGRTLAFFGQGTRLTVV.

This clone was counted only a few times. The rearrangement links TRBV4-1 to TRBJ2-7; the D gene is possibly TRBD1 (6 bases). Germline CDR1 is MGHRA and CDR2 is YSYEKL. The CDR3 runs 15 residues. Trimming removed 3 bases at V and 5 bases at J, with 17 bases between. CDR3: CASSHLGAYENEQYF. Here the CDR3 DNA reads TGCGCCAGCAGCCACCTGGGGGCGTACGAAAACGAGCAGTACTTC.

This chain connects TRBV2 to TRBJ2-5, with 7 bases lining up with TRBD2. The junction had 13 bases not matched to a gene; V was cut back by 4 bases and J by 5 bases. Germline CDR1 and CDR2: SNHLY and FYNNEI. The CDR3 runs to 16 residues. CDR3 bases: TGTGCCAGCAGTGCCCCCAAAGGGAGGGTTCAGGAGACCCAGTACTTC. It specifies CASSAPKGRVQETQYF.